These 31 T cell receptor beta chains were all obtained from the same sample, sequenced in a study of cytomegalovirus exposure and HLA in healthy donors. TCRdb's copy holds only in-frame clones and misses some; the assay was immunoSEQ multiplex PCR. Counted here are 150,000 to 200,000 clones, approximately 84% occurring once; the ten biggest clones make up roughly 10%. The sequencing sample was made of PBMCs. The receptor set was obtained from a man younger than 40 in good health and CMV-seropositive.

This clone was observed a handful of times. The chain uses TRBV28 and TRBJ1-5, with no clear D. The CDR3 has 14 amino acids. Germline values: CDR1 MDHEN, CDR2 SYDVKM. V lost 4 bases to trimming and J lost 6 bases, with 13 bases between them. The CDR3 reads CASSSRAEVQPQHF. In nucleotides, the CDR3 is TGTGCCAGCAGTTCGAGGGCAGAGGTTCAGCCCCAGCATTTT.

The genes are TRBV5-6 and TRBJ2-7; 8 bases are shared with TRBD1. Germline CDR1 is SGHDT and CDR2 is YYEEEE. CDR3 length: 15 amino acids. Germline trimming cut 4 bases from V and 4 bases from J; bases unmatched to any gene: 10. The CDR3, as DNA: TGTGCCAGCAGCCTGACTCCGGGACAGGTTTACGAGCAGTACTTC. This sequence encodes CASSLTPGQVYEQYF.

The chain joins TRBV5-4 to TRBJ2-5; no clear D gene. The CDR3 consists of 14 residues. The V end lost 3 bases, the J end lost 1 base, and 10 bases lay between the germline ends. Germline V gene sequence: CDR1 SGHNT, CDR2 YYREEE (reference sequence). The CDR3, as DNA: TGTGCCAGCAGCTCCCCAGGCCGCCAAGAGACCCAGTACTTC. This encodes CASSSPGRQETQYF.

In DNA, the CDR3 is TGTGCCACCAGCAGATCCGGGACAGGGACCGGGGAGCTGTTTTTT. The encoded protein is CATSRSGTGTGELFF. The chain combines TRBV15 with TRBJ2-2; the match to TRBD1 covers 9 bases. CDR3 length: 15 residues. Germline V CDR1 and CDR2: LNHNV, YYDKDF (reference sequence). The trim removed 2 bases at V and 5 bases at J, leaving 3 bases unmatched.

The chain's CDR3 is CASSTWTSGEQFF. The CDR3 DNA is TGTGCCAGCAGTACGTGGACTAGCGGTGAGCAGTTCTTC. The chain combines TRBV27 with TRBJ2-1; 10 bases align to TRBD2. The V gene end was trimmed by 5 bases and the J gene end by 9 bases; junction bases not matched to a gene: 4. The CDR3 has 13 residues. Looked up from germline, CDR1 is MNHEY and CDR2 is SMNVEV (reference sequence).

The table lists this clone with a count of one. The V gene is TRBV7-2, the J gene TRBJ2-3; tentatively, D is TRBD2 (5 bases). The germline gives CDR1 SGHTA, CDR2 FQGNSA. V lost 2 bases, J lost 4 bases, and 16 bases lay in between. CDR3 length equals 16 residues. DNA of the CDR3: TGTGCCAGCAGCTTAAGGTTGGAACAGAGGGCAGATACGCAGTATTTT. Amino acid sequence: CASSLRLEQRADTQYF.

The chain links TRBV5-6 to TRBJ2-1; D unresolved. This CDR3 has 13 residues. CDR1 is SGHDT, CDR2 YYEEEE, per germline. V was clipped by 1 base and J by 6 bases, with 8 bases between them. CDR3 nucleotide sequence: TGTGCCAGCAGCTTGCTCCTGGCCAATGAGCAGTTCTTC. This encodes CASSLLLANEQFF.

V usage is TRBV10-3 and J usage is TRBJ1-2; 7 nucleotides line up with TRBD1. The germline CDR1 and CDR2 sequences are ENHRY and SYGVKD. The junction had 1 base not matched to a gene; V was cut back by 3 bases and J by 0 bases. The CDR3 runs to 14 residues. CDR3 loop: CAISERGPNYGYTF. The CDR3 DNA follows: TGTGCCATCAGTGAAAGGGGGCCTAACTATGGCTACACCTTC.

This clone turned up a few times. The rearrangement uses TRBV2 and TRBJ1-2; tentative D call: TRBD1 (6 bases). The germline gives CDR1 SNHLY, CDR2 FYNNEI. The germline V and J ends were trimmed by 2 bases and 8 bases, with 12 bases remaining between them. The CDR3 spans 13 residues. The DNA of the CDR3 is TGTGCCAGCAGTGAATACAGGGATCAGGGCTACACCTTC. It yields the protein CASSEYRDQGYTF.

This chain connects TRBV28 to TRBJ2-1; 7 bases are a match to TRBD2. This CDR3 contains 16 residues. V shed 2 bases and J 6 bases; nucleotides not matched to a gene: 10. From germline, CDR1 is MDHEN and CDR2 SYDVKM. CDR3 sequence reads: CASSLEIGASGNEQFF. The CDR3 nucleotides read TGTGCCAGCAGTTTAGAAATAGGGGCTAGCGGCAATGAGCAGTTCTTC.

Details on this clone: Other DNA variants within this sample encode the same CDR3. This chain connects TRBV7-9 to TRBJ2-3, with D maybe TRBD2 (6 bases). CDR3 length: 15 amino acids. Germline-derived CDR1 and CDR2 are SEHNR and FQNEAQ (reference sequence). The V gene lost 1 base and the J gene lost 1 base, with 9 bases spanning the gap. The CDR3 nucleotides are TGTGCCAGCAGCTTAGGGGGACTTGGCACAGATACGCAGTATTTT. It is translated as CASSLGGLGTDTQYF.

This clone was seen more than once but under ten times. The J gene is TRBJ2-7, the V gene TRBV21-1; TRBD2 is taken as the D call from the table, unchecked against the DNA. TRBV21-1 is a listed pseudogene. The CDR3 is 16 amino acids. CDR3 region: CASNPGLAGAGYEQYF. The CDR3, as DNA: TGTGCCAGCAACCCGGGACTAGCGGGAGCCGGCTACGAGCAGTACTTC.

This rearrangement joins TRBV7-9 to TRBJ2-2; D is possibly TRBD2 (6 bases). Trimming stripped 10 bases from V and 6 bases from J, with 15 bases between. The length of the CDR3 is 13 residues. Germline CDR1 SEHNR, CDR2 FQNEAQ (reference sequence). This CDR3 reads CAINGREAGELFF. The CDR3 DNA reads as TGTGCCATCAATGGGCGGGAAGCCGGGGAGCTGTTTTTT.

The chain links TRBV10-3 to TRBJ1-5; TRBD1 matches 7 bases. From germline, CDR1 is ENHRY and CDR2 SYGVKD. The CDR3 totals 15 residues. J gave up 4 bases and V 0 bases, and 3 bases lay outside the gene matches. The CDR3 bases are TGTGCCATCAGTGAGTCGAAGACAGGGAATCAGCCCCAGCATTTT. Protein: CAISESKTGNQPQHF.

The chain joins TRBV9 to TRBJ2-1, with no clear D. Germline values: CDR1 SGDLS, CDR2 YYNGEE. This CDR3 region has 13 residues. Trimming shortened V by 4 bases and J by 4 bases, and 9 bases separated the two germline ends. In nucleotides, the CDR3 is TGTGCCAGCAGCTCCTCCTCTTACAATGAGCAGTTCTTC. Protein product: CASSSSSYNEQFF.

V and J are TRBV6-1 and TRBJ1-5; 7 bases align to TRBD1. Trimming at V came to 7 bases and at J to 5 bases, leaving 8 bases not matched to a gene. The germline CDR1 and CDR2 sequences are MNHNS and SASEGT. The CDR3 covers 14 residues. The CDR3 protein is CASTTRGRYQPQHF. The CDR3 DNA reads TGTGCCAGCACGACCAGGGGGAGGTATCAGCCCCAGCATTTT.

The gene calls are TRBV19 and TRBJ2-1; maybe TRBD2 (5 bases). CDR3 length equals 13 residues. The germline V and J ends were trimmed by 5 bases and 9 bases, with 14 bases remaining between them. Germline loops: CDR1 LNHDA, CDR2 SQIVND (reference sequence). CDR3 nucleotide sequence: TGTGCCAGTAGTGTGGACTGGAGCAGTGAGCAGTTCTTC. Translated: CASSVDWSSEQFF.

The chain couples TRBV12-5 to TRBJ1-2; perhaps TRBD1 as D (6 bases). CDR3 size: 13 residues. Trimming cost V 6 bases and J 8 bases, with 16 bases left between them. Germline V gene sequence: CDR1 LGHNT, CDR2 FRNRAP. CDR3 loop: CASGRGAGYGYTF. The CDR3 nucleotides are TGTGCTAGTGGCCGGGGGGCAGGGTACGGCTACACCTTC.

This clone was found a few times. The chain has TRBV29-1 and TRBJ2-7; D might be TRBD2 (5 bases). Trimming took 7 bases from V and 4 from J, leaving 23 bases between them. Looked up from germline, CDR1 is SQVTM and CDR2 is ANQGSEA. The CDR3 contains 15 residues. The CDR3 sequence: CSARLRSASIYEQYF. CDR3 nucleotides: TGCAGCGCGCGGCTTCGGTCGGCTAGCATTTACGAGCAGTACTTC.

The chain combines TRBV14 with TRBJ1-1; D is unresolved. CDR1 and CDR2 (germline): SGHDN, FVKESK. The CDR3 runs 16 residues. V lost 7 bases and J lost 2, with 20 bases in between. CDR3 sequence (DNA): TGTGCCAGCACCCGGTATTACCGTCTCTCAAACACTGAAGCTTTCTTT. This codes for CASTRYYRLSNTEAFF.

This rearrangement joins TRBV11-2 to TRBJ2-3; a weak D match, TRBD2 (6 bases). The CDR3 extends over 17 amino acids. The V gene's germline CDR1 is SGHAT and CDR2 FQNNGV. Trimming cost V 2 bases and J 1 base, with 16 bases left between them. CDR3 nucleotide sequence: TGTGCCAGCAGCTTATCTGCGAGGAGGGCCGGCACAGATACGCAGTATTTT. Residues: CASSLSARRAGTDTQYF.

The J gene is TRBJ2-3, the V gene TRBV7-8; maybe TRBD1 (5 bases). The V end lost 1 base, the J end lost 2 bases, and 7 bases lay between the germline ends. CDR3 length: 14 residues. Looked up from germline, CDR1 is SGHVS and CDR2 is FQNEAQ. This CDR3 is CASSLGGPTDTQYF. The CDR3 DNA follows: TGTGCCAGCAGCTTAGGGGGCCCCACAGATACGCAGTATTTT. The full variable domain, completed using reference TRBV7-8 and TRBJ2-3, is GAGVSQSPRYKVAKRGQDVALRCDPISGHVSLFWYQQALGQGPEFLTYFQNEAQLDKSGLPSDRFFAERPEGSVSTLKIQRTQQEDSAVYLCASSLGGPTDTQYFGPGTRLTVL.

The chain carries TRBV28 and TRBJ1-5, with 9 positions matching TRBD1. The CDR3 has 16 amino acids. Germline V lookup: CDR1 MDHEN, CDR2 SYDVKM. V was clipped by 5 bases and J by 2 bases; unmatched bases: 7. The CDR3 sequence is CASSPTGGGGNQPQHF. The CDR3 region has the DNA TGTGCCAGCAGTCCTACAGGGGGCGGAGGCAATCAGCCCCAGCATTTT. Using reference TRBV28 and TRBJ1-5 for the parts outside the CDR3, the full variable domain is DVKVTQSSRYLVKRTGEKVFLECVQDMDHENMFWYRQDPGLGLRLIYFSYDVKMKEKGDIPEGYSVSREKKERFSLILESASTNQTSMYLCASSPTGGGGNQPQHFGDGTRLSIL.

The CDR3 protein is CASSYQQGAGAYNEQFF. The CDR3 DNA reads as TGTGCCAGCAGTTATCAACAGGGGGCTGGCGCCTACAATGAGCAGTTCTTC. The chain links TRBV27 to TRBJ2-1; the match to TRBD1 covers 9 bases. This CDR3 spans 17 amino acids. Germline V gene sequence: CDR1 MNHEY, CDR2 SMNVEV (reference sequence). V lost 4 bases and J lost 2; bases outside the gene matches: 9.

The rearrangement links TRBV28 to TRBJ1-1; D is unresolved. Germline values: CDR1 MDHEN, CDR2 SYDVKM. The V gene lost 7 bases and the J gene lost 1 base, with 10 bases spanning the gap. There are 13 residues in the CDR3. The CDR3 DNA reads as TGTGCCAGCATCCCTCTAACGAACACTGAAGCTTTCTTT. Encoded protein: CASIPLTNTEAFF.

V usage is TRBV27 and J usage is TRBJ2-2; D is possibly TRBD2 (7 bases). The CDR3 runs 15 residues. The V gene's germline CDR1 is MNHEY and CDR2 SMNVEV (reference sequence). V gave up 7 bases and J gave up 1 base, with 13 bases separating them. CDR3 bases: TGTGCCAGCAAGGGGGGGACAAGGAACACCGGGGAGCTGTTTTTT. This codes for CASKGGTRNTGELFF.

The V gene is TRBV28, the J gene TRBJ2-3; TRBD2 might be the D (6 bases). Deletions cut 3 bases from V and 0 bases from J, with 13 bases between. This CDR3 spans 16 amino acids. Per germline, CDR1 MDHEN and CDR2 SYDVKM. The CDR3 sequence is CASSFFSGESTDTQYF. Here the CDR3 DNA reads TGTGCCAGCAGTTTTTTTTCGGGGGAGAGCACAGATACGCAGTATTTT.

This chain connects TRBV7-9 to TRBJ2-1; the D gene is possibly TRBD2 (6 bases). In germline, CDR1 is SEHNR, CDR2 FQNEAQ (reference sequence). The CDR3 contains 15 residues. The ends were cut back, 5 bases at V and 0 bases at J, with 11 bases in the middle. The DNA of the CDR3 is TGTGCCAGCAGCCGGGACTTTTACTCCTACAATGAGCAGTTCTTC. This codes for CASSRDFYSYNEQFF.

The chain recombines TRBV7-6 with TRBJ2-7, with 8 bases fitting TRBD2. This CDR3 spans 15 amino acids. Germline CDR1 reads SGHVS; CDR2 reads FNYEAQ. V dropped 4 bases and J dropped 9; count of bases not matched to a gene: 14. The CDR3 DNA reads as TGTGCCAGCAGCTCGCCGGGAGGGCTCTCTTCGGGGCAGTACTTC. Translated, it gives CASSSPGGLSSGQYF.

V is TRBV7-9 and J is TRBJ1-2; D is ambiguous. The CDR3 has 15 amino acids. Trimming left V 1 base short and J 0 bases short, with 9 bases between. CDR1 and CDR2 (germline): SEHNR, FQNEAQ (reference sequence). CDR3 DNA sequence: TGTGCCAGCAGCTTAGAGAACCGGGCTAACTATGGCTACACCTTC. Its translation is CASSLENRANYGYTF. The variable domain in full, completed from reference TRBV7-9 and TRBJ1-2, reads DTGVSQNPRHKITKRGQNVTFRCDPISEHNRLYWYRQTLGQGPEFLTYFQNEAQLEKSRLLSDRFSAERPKGSFSTLEIQRTEQGDSAMYLCASSLENRANYGYTFGSGTRLTVV.

This chain uses TRBV27 with TRBJ2-7; no firm D call. CDR3 size: 15 residues. Germline V gives CDR1 MNHEY, CDR2 SMNVEV (reference sequence). The germline V and J ends were trimmed by 6 bases and 0 bases, with 15 bases remaining between them. DNA of the CDR3: TGTGCCAGCAGAGCCCTGCCGCAGGCCTCCTACGAGCAGTACTTC. Translating it yields CASRALPQASYEQYF.